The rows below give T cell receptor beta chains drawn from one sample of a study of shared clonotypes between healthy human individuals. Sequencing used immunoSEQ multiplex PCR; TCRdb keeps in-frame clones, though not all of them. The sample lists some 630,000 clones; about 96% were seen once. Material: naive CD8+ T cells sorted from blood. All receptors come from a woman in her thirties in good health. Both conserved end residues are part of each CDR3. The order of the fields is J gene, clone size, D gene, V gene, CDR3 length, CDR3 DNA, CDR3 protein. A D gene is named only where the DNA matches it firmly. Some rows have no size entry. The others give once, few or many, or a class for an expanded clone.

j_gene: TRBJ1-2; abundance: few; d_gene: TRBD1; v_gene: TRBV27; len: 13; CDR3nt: TGTGCCAGCAGTTTGACAGGGAGGAGTGGCTACACCTTC; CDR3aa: CASSLTGRSGYTF
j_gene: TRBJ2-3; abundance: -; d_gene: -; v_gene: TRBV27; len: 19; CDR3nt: TGTGCCAGCAGTTCCCCTCTTCGGGGGGCGGCGAGGCGAAAAGATACGCAGTATTTT; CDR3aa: CASSSPLRGAARRKDTQYF
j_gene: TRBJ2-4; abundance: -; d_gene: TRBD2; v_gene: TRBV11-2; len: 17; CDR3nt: TGTGCCAGCAAACTAGCGGGAGTGCGGGTCGCCAAAAACATTCAGTACTTC; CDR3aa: CASKLAGVRVAKNIQYF
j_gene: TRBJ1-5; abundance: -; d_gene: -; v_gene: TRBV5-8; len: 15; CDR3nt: TGTGCCAGCAGCTTGGAGCAGGGGATGAATCAGCCCCAGCATTTT; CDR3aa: CASSLEQGMNQPQHF
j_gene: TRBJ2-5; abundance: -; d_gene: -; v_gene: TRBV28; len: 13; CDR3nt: TGTGCCAGCAGTAATAGATTCCAAGAGACCCAGTACTTC; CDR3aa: CASSNRFQETQYF
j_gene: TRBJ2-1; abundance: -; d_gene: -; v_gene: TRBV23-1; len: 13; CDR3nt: TGCGCCAGCATGCACCAAAACCCTTATGAGCAGTTCTTC; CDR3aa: CASMHQNPYEQFF
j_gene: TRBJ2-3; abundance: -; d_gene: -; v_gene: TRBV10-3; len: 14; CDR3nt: TGTGCCATCAGTATAGGGACCTCAAAAGATACGCAGTATTTT; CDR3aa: CAISIGTSKDTQYF
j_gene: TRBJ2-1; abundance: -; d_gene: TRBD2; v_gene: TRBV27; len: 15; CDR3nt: TGTGCCAGCGGACTAGCGGGAGGGACCAACGGTGAGCAGTTCTTC; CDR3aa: CASGLAGGTNGEQFF
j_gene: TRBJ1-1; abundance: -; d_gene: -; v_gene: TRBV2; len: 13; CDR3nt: TGTGCCAGCATGGACAGATTGCAAACTGAAGCTTTCTTT; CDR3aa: CASMDRLQTEAFF
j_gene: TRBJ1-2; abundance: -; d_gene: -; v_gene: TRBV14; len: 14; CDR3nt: TGTGCCAGCAGCCAAGCTAGCAGGCTCGGTGGCTACACCTTC; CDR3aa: CASSQASRLGGYTF
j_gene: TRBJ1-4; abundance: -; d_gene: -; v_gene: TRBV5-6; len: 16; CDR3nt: TGTGCCAGCAGCTTGGAAGGGCAGGGGACTAATGAAAAACTGTTTTTT; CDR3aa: CASSLEGQGTNEKLFF
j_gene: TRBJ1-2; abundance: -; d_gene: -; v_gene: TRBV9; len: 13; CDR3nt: TGTGCCAGCAGCGTAGCTATCTCAAATGGCTACACCTTC; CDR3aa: CASSVAISNGYTF
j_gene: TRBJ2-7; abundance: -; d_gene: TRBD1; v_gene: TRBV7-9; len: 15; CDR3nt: TGTGCCAGCAGCTTAGAGGGACAGGTCACCTACGAGCAGTACTTC; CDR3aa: CASSLEGQVTYEQYF
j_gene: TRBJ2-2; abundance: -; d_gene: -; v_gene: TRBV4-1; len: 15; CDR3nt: TGCGCCAGCAGCCAAGATGGTCAAAACACCGGGGAGCTGTTTTTT; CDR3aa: CASSQDGQNTGELFF
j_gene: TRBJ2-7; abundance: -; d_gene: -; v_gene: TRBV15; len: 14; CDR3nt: TGTGCCACCAGCAGATCCGGGTCTAACCACGAGCAGTACTTC; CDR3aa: CATSRSGSNHEQYF
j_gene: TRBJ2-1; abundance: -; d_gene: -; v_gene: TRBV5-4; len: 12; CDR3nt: TGTGCCAGCAGCTCGGGACTTGGTGAGCAGTTCTTC; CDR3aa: CASSSGLGEQFF
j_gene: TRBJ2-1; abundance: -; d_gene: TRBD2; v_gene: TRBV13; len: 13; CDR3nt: TGTGCCAGCAGCCCCCGGACTAGGGGTGAGCAGTTCTTC; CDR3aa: CASSPRTRGEQFF
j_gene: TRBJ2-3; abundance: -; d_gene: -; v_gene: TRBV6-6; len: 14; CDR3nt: TGTGCCAGCAGTTACCGGACTGACACAGATACGCAGTATTTT; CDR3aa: CASSYRTDTDTQYF
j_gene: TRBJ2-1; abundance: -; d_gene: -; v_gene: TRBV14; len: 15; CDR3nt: TGTGCCAGCAGCCCCCGAAGCGAGGCCTACAATGAGCAGTTCTTC; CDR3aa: CASSPRSEAYNEQFF
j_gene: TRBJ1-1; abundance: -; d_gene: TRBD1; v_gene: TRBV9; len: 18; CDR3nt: TGTGCCAGCAGCCCCCGCCCAGGACAGGGGCCCCTCGGCACTGAAGCTTTCTTT; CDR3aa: CASSPRPGQGPLGTEAFF
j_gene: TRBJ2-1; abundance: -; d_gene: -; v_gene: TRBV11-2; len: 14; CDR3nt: TGTGCCAGCAGCAGGGGGACTGGACCCGATGAGCAGTTCTTC; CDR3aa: CASSRGTGPDEQFF
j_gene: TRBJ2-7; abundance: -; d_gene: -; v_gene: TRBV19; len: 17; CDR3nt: TGTGCCAGTAGTAATGGCCCTCCGACAAGGGTGTTCGACGAGCAGTACTTC; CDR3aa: CASSNGPPTRVFDEQYF
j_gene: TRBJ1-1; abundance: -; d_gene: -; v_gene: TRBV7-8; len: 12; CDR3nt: TGTGCCAGCAGCTACCTCGGCACTGAAGCTTTCTTT; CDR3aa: CASSYLGTEAFF
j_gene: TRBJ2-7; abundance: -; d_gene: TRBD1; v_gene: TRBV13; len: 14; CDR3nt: TGTGCCAGCAGCTCCGCAGGGGGTCTCCACGAGCAGTACTTC; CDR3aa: CASSSAGGLHEQYF
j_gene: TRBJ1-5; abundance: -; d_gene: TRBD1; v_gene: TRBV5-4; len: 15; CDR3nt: TGTGCCAGCAGCGGGTCGGGACAGACCAATCAGCCCCAGCATTTT; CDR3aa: CASSGSGQTNQPQHF
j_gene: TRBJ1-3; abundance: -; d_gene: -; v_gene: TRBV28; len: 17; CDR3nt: TGTGCCAGCAGTCTTCAGGGCGTACGGGAGTTTGGAAACACCATATATTTT; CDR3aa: CASSLQGVREFGNTIYF
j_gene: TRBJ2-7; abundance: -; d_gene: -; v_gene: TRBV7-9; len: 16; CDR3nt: TGTGCCAGCAGTGATACCGGGCACAGCCGGCCCTACGAGCAGTACTTC; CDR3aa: CASSDTGHSRPYEQYF
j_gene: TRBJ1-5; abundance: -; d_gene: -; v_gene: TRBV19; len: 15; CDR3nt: TGTGCCAGTAGTATCGGGCAGTACGGAAATCAGCCCCAGCATTTT; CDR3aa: CASSIGQYGNQPQHF
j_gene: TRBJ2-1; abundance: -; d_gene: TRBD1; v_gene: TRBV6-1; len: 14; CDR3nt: TGTGCCAGCATAAGGACAGGGGGTTTGAGTGAGCAGTTCTTC; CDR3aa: CASIRTGGLSEQFF
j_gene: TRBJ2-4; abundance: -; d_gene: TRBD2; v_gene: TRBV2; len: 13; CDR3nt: TGTGCCAGCAGGGGTAGCGGGAATGTCATTCAGTACTTC; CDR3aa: CASRGSGNVIQYF
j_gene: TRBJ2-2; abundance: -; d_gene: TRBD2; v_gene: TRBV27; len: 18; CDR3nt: TGTGCCAGCAGTTTCGGACTAGCGGGGCCAATTAACACCGGGGAGCTGTTTTTT; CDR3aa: CASSFGLAGPINTGELFF